Shown below are 20 T cell receptor beta chains from a single sample sequenced in a study of cytomegalovirus exposure and HLA in healthy donors. Produced via immunoSEQ multiplex PCR; TCRdb's table is partial and in-frame only. The sample has 250,000 to 300,000 clones; around 91% are singletons. The sequencing sample was made of PBMCs. The receptors were sampled from a woman between 18 and 30 years old in good health and CMV-seronegative.

The CDR3 DNA sequence: TGTGCCAGCAGTTTGGAGGACGCCAGGAACACCGGGGAGCTGTTTTTT. This encodes CASSLEDARNTGELFF. This chain uses TRBV28 with TRBJ2-2; D is possibly TRBD2 (5 bases). The CDR3 totals 16 residues. CDR1 and CDR2 (germline): MDHEN, SYDVKM. V was pared by 3 bases and J by 1 base, with 12 bases between.

The rearrangement uses TRBV27 and TRBJ1-5; D possibly corresponds to TRBD1 (6 bases). The germline V gene has CDR1 MNHEY and CDR2 SMNVEV (reference sequence). V was trimmed by 6 bases and J by 7 bases, leaving 16 bases between them. The CDR3 has 14 residues. The CDR3 DNA sequence: TGTGCCAGCAGCAACAGGGATTCTCGGCAGCCCCAGCATTTT. Translating gives CASSNRDSRQPQHF.

The chain joins TRBV5-6 to TRBJ2-3; D is perhaps TRBD2 (5 bases). CDR1 and CDR2 (germline): SGHDT, YYEEEE. The CDR3 has 17 residues. Trimming removed 4 bases from V and 0 bases from J, with 18 bases in between. The CDR3 DNA is TGTGCCAGCAGCCAAAACCTACTAGAGGCGAGCACAGATACGCAGTATTTT. Residues: CASSQNLLEASTDTQYF.

The rearrangement links TRBV7-9 to TRBJ1-1; no reliable D call. The CDR3 totals 13 residues. The V gene's germline CDR1 is SEHNR and CDR2 FQNEAQ (reference sequence). V was clipped by 7 bases and J by 1 base, with 10 bases between them. In nucleotides, the CDR3 is TGTGCCAGCAAGTCGAGGCGGAACACTGAAGCTTTCTTT. Amino acids: CASKSRRNTEAFF. The complete variable domain, with remaining parts taken from reference TRBV7-9 and TRBJ1-1, reads DTGVSQNPRHKITKRGQNVTFRCDPISEHNRLYWYRQTLGQGPEFLTYFQNEAQLEKSRLLSDRFSAERPKGSFSTLEIQRTEQGDSAMYLCASKSRRNTEAFFGQGTRLTVV.

V is TRBV5-1 and J is TRBJ2-1; 16 bases are a match to TRBD2. J was trimmed by 6 bases and V by 4 bases; bases with no gene match: 16. The CDR3 has 20 amino acids. Germline lookup yields CDR1 SGHRS and CDR2 YFSETQ. CDR3 residues: CASSTDPGLAGGPQINEQFF. CDR3 nucleotides: TGCGCCAGCAGCACGGACCCGGGACTAGCGGGGGGGCCCCAGATCAATGAGCAGTTCTTC.

This chain uses TRBV28 with TRBJ2-1; TRBD1 might be the D (5 bases). Trimming took off 7 bases at V and 9 bases at J, with 10 bases between the two ends. CDR3 size: 11 residues. Germline-derived CDR1 and CDR2 are MDHEN and SYDVKM. The CDR3 DNA reads TGTGCCAGCACAGGGAAGACTGAGCAGTTCTTC. Translated: CASTGKTEQFF.

The rearrangement links TRBV6-1 to TRBJ2-2; D unresolved. Trimming removed 2 bases from V and 5 bases from J, with 9 bases in between. The CDR3 totals 14 residues. Germline V CDR1 and CDR2: MNHNS, SASEGT. The CDR3 is CASSEPGRTGELFF. The CDR3 DNA sequence: TGTGCCAGCAGTGAACCAGGCAGGACCGGGGAGCTGTTTTTT.

This chain uses TRBV6-5 with TRBJ2-3, with TRBD1 matching over 12 bases. CDR1 and CDR2 (germline): MNHEY, SVGAGI. V shed 2 bases and J 10 bases; nucleotides not matched to a gene: 4. The CDR3 consists of 14 residues. The CDR3: CASSYGTGGWAQYF. The CDR3 region has the DNA TGTGCCAGCAGTTACGGGACAGGGGGCTGGGCGCAGTATTTT.

The rearrangement uses TRBV27 and TRBJ1-6; 8 bases map to TRBD1. Germline CDR1 reads MNHEY; CDR2 reads SMNVEV (reference sequence). The CDR3 is made up of 17 amino acids. V was pared by 5 bases and J by 7 bases, with 13 bases of the junction left unmatched. CDR3 region: CASSREQGGTNNSPLHF. Here the CDR3 DNA reads TGTGCCAGCAGTCGCGAACAGGGGGGAACAAACAATTCACCCCTCCACTTT.

Notes on this clone: Other DNA sequences in the sample encode the same CDR3. DNA of the CDR3: TGTGCCAGCAGCAGGACAGGCCAGTACGAGCAGTACTTC. This codes for CASSRTGQYEQYF. The V gene is TRBV27, the J gene TRBJ2-7; 7 nucleotides line up with TRBD1. V lost 6 bases and J lost 4; bases outside the gene matches: 6. There are 13 residues in the CDR3. Germline-derived CDR1 and CDR2 are MNHEY and SMNVEV (reference sequence).

The rearrangement uses TRBV29-1 and TRBJ2-7; 8 nucleotides agree with TRBD1. Germline CDR1 and CDR2: SQVTM and ANQGSEA. After removal of 1 base from V and 4 bases from J, the junction contained 0 bases not matched to a gene. The CDR3 consists of 12 residues. This chain's CDR3 is CSVEGTGYEQYF. CDR3 nucleotide sequence: TGCAGCGTTGAAGGGACAGGGTACGAGCAGTACTTC.

The chain joins TRBV27 to TRBJ2-5; 13 nucleotides agree with TRBD2. Germline CDR1 reads MNHEY; CDR2 reads SMNVEV (reference sequence). V lost 5 bases and J lost 4; bases outside the gene matches: 4. This CDR3 is built from 15 residues. The CDR3, as DNA: TGTGCCAGCAGTACCACTAGCGGGGGGGGAGAGACCCAGTACTTC. Translating it yields CASSTTSGGGETQYF.

The chain has TRBV6-1 and TRBJ2-7; weak D call: TRBD2 (5 bases). CDR1 is MNHNS and CDR2 is SASEGT in the germline V gene. V lost 5 bases and J lost 2, with 10 bases in between. This CDR3 contains 13 residues. The chain's CDR3 is CASSKGLTYEQYF. Here the CDR3 DNA reads TGTGCCAGCAGTAAAGGACTGACCTACGAGCAGTACTTC.

This clone was seen a few times. The gene calls are TRBV4-1 and TRBJ1-6; TRBD1 agrees at 11 bases. The germline CDR1 and CDR2 sequences are MGHRA and YSYEKL. The CDR3 loop spans 15 amino acids. J was trimmed by 6 bases and V by 4 bases; bases with no gene match: 2. Written as DNA, the CDR3 is TGCGCCAGCAGCCCGGGACAGGGGGTTAATTCACCCCTCCACTTT. It translates to CASSPGQGVNSPLHF.

CDR3 loop: CASSLWLGGEGNQPQHF. For the CDR3, the DNA is TGTGCCAGCAGCTTGTGGTTGGGAGGGGAAGGCAATCAGCCCCAGCATTTT. This sequence joins TRBV7-9 and TRBJ1-5; D perhaps matches TRBD1 (5 bases). CDR1 SEHNR and CDR2 FQNEAQ come from the germline V gene (reference sequence). V was pared by 3 bases and J by 2 bases, with 17 bases between. The length of the CDR3 is 17 residues.

The chain uses TRBV18 and TRBJ2-7; 8 positions agree with TRBD1. This CDR3 is built from 15 residues. Losses at the gene ends were 3 bases for V and 3 bases for J; bases not matched to a gene: 7. Germline CDR1 reads KGHSH; CDR2 reads LQKENI. CDR3 bases: TGTGCCAGCTCACCCTCGGACAGGGACTTCTACGAGCAGTACGTC. Its protein is CASSPSDRDFYEQYV.

This rearrangement joins TRBV2 to TRBJ2-7; TRBD2 is a possible D gene (7 bases). V dropped 6 bases and J dropped 3 bases, with 24 bases sitting between them. The germline V gene encodes CDR1 SNHLY and CDR2 FYNNEI. The length of the CDR3 is 17 residues. The CDR3 DNA is TGTGCCAGCAGCGACGTGGGGGGGCGACGGGGCAACTACGAGCAGTACGTC. This translates into CASSDVGGRRGNYEQYV.

The chain links TRBV6-5 to TRBJ1-1; D may be TRBD1 (5 bases). The CDR3 runs 16 residues. V was cut by 0 bases and J by 2 bases, with 13 bases left in between. The germline V gene encodes CDR1 MNHEY and CDR2 SVGAGI. CDR3 residues: CASSYSPGTANTEAFF. For the CDR3, the DNA is TGTGCCAGCAGTTACTCCCCGGGGACTGCTAACACTGAAGCTTTCTTT.

The gene calls are TRBV30 and TRBJ2-2; TRBD1 matches at 7 bases. The germline V gene has CDR1 GTSNPN and CDR2 SVGIG (reference sequence). This CDR3 is 14 amino acids long. V dropped 2 bases and J dropped 4; count of bases not matched to a gene: 4. As DNA, the CDR3 is TGTGCCTGGAGTTTTTCAGGGGGCACCGGGGAGCTGTTTTTT. Amino acid sequence: CAWSFSGGTGELFF. Combining the CDR3 with reference TRBV30 and TRBJ2-2 gives the whole variable domain SQTIHQWPATLVQPVGSPLSLECTVEGTSNPNLYWYRQAAGRGLQLLFYSVGIGQISSEVPQNLSASRPQDRQFILSSKKLLLSDSGFYLCAWSFSGGTGELFFGEGSRLTVL.

This clone was counted a single time. The V gene is TRBV10-3, the J gene TRBJ2-7; tentative D call: TRBD2 (6 bases). The V end was cut by 3 bases, the J end by 5 bases, with 14 bases between. Per germline, CDR1 ENHRY and CDR2 SYGVKD. CDR3 size: 14 residues. The CDR3, as DNA: TGTGCCATCAGTGATGTCGAACTAGCTGACGAGCAGTACGTC. Its protein is CAISDVELADEQYV.